The present TCR beta chain was sequenced within a study of CD8 T cells in Susac syndrome. The CDR3 has 17 residues. The trim removed 2 bases at V and 1 base at J, leaving 2 bases unmatched. The germline V gene has CDR1 KGHSH and CDR2 LQKENI. Random hexamers primed reverse transcription of about 0.45 to 1 ug RNA. TCRdb passed the immunoSEQ multiplex PCR reads through MiXCR, listing each CDR3 protein once. The table has about 80,000 distinct CDR3 sequences, about 91% seen once. The chain recombines TRBV18 with TRBJ2-2; 12 positions agree with TRBD2. Sequencing was carried out using CD8+ T cells from PBMCs. This clonotype was sampled from a human donor with multiple sclerosis. This chain's CDR3 is CASSPTSGRRNTGELFF. CDR3 bases: TGTGCCAGCTCACCAACTAGCGGGAGGAGGAACACCGGGGAGCTGTTTTTT. Full variable domain (remainder filled in from reference TRBV18 and TRBJ2-2): NAGVMQNPRHLVRRRGQEARLRCSPMKGHSHVYWYRQLPEEGLKFMVYLQKENIIDESGMPKERFSAEFPKEGPSILRIQQVVRGDSAAYFCASSPTSGRRNTGELFFGEGSRLTVL.